This T cell receptor (beta chain) appears in the sequencing data of a study of OX40 agonist ivuxolimab in advanced cancers. Study at large: From 23 to 79 years was the age range, with a mean of around 57 years, and roughly 83% were male. There were three patients with partial responses, one having hepatocellular carcinoma and two cutaneous melanoma. Study results and caveats: Relative to CD4+ cells, CD8+ T cells on average had more expanded clones.

The CDR3 is made up of 19 amino acids. Germline CDR1 and CDR2: SEHNR and FQNEAQ (reference sequence). V was pared by 4 bases and J by 0 bases, with 14 bases of the junction left unmatched. To note about this clone: Its target is not known.

Libraries were prepared by immunoSEQ multiplex PCR; TCRdb keeps only in-frame clonotypes and omits some of them. The table lists about 76,000 clones, roughly 87% of them singletons. V usage is TRBV7-9 and J usage is TRBJ2-7, with TRBD2 matching over 11 bases. This TCR was sampled from an adult with an advanced solid tumor such as melanoma, head and neck, liver or kidney cancer. The sequences come from CD4+ or CD8+ T cells sorted from blood, collected in a trial of the OX40 agonist ivuxolimab. The chain's CDR3 is CASSSQEGTSGSTSYEQYF. The CDR3 region has the DNA TGTGCCAGCAGCTCCCAGGAGGGGACTAGCGGTTCCACCTCCTACGAGCAGTACTTC.